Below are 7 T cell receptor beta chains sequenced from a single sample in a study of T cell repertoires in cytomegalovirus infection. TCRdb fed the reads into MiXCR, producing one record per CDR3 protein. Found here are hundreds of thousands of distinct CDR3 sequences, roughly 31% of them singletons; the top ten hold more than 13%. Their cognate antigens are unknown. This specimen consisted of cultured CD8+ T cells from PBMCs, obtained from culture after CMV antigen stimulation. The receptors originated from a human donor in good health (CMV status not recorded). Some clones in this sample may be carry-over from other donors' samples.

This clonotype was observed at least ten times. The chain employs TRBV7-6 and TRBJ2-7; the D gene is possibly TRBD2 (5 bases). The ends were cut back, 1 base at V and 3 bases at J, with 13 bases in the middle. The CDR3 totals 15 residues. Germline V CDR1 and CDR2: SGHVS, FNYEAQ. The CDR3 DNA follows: TGTGCCAGCAGCTTAGGGCCGGGGTTAGACTACGAGCAGTACTTC. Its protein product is CASSLGPGLDYEQYF.

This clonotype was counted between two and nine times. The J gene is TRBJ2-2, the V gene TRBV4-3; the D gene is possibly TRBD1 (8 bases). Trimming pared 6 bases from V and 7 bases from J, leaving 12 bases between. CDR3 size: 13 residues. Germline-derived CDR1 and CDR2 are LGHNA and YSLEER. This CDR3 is CASSYRGGGELFF. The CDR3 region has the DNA TGCGCCAGCAGTTACAGGGGGGGCGGGGAGCTGTTTTTT.

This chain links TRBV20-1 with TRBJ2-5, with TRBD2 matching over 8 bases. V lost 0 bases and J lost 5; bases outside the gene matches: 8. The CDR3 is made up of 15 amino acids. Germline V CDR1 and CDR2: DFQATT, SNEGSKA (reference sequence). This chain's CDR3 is CSARDGLAGFETQYF. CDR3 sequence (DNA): TGCAGTGCTAGAGATGGGTTAGCGGGGTTTGAGACCCAGTACTTC.

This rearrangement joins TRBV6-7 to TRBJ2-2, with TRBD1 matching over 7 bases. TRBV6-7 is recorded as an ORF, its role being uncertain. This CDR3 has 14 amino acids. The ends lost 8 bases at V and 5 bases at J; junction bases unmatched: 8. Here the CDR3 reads CASPRAQGTGELFF. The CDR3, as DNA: TGTGCCAGCCCTAGGGCACAGGGGACCGGGGAGCTGTTTTTT.

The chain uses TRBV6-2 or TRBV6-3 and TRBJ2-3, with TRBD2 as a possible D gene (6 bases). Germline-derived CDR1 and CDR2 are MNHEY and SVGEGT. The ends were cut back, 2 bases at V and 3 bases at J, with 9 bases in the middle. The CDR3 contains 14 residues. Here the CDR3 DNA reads TGTGCCAGCAGTTACATCGGGGGAACAGATACGCAGTATTTT. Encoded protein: CASSYIGGTDTQYF.

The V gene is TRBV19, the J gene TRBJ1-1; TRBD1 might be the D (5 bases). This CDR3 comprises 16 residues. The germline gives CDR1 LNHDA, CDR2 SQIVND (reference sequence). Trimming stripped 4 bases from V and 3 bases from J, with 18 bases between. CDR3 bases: TGTGCCAGTAGTAACCTAAAGAGGGGTACAGACACTGAAGCTTTCTTT. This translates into CASSNLKRGTDTEAFF.

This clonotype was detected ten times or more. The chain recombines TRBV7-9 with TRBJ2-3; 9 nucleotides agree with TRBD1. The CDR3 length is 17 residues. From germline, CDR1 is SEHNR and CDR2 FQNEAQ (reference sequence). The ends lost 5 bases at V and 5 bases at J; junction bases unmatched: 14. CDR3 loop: CASSQPGTGKSRDTQYF. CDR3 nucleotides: TGTGCCAGCAGCCAACCTGGGACAGGGAAGTCGAGAGATACGCAGTATTTT.